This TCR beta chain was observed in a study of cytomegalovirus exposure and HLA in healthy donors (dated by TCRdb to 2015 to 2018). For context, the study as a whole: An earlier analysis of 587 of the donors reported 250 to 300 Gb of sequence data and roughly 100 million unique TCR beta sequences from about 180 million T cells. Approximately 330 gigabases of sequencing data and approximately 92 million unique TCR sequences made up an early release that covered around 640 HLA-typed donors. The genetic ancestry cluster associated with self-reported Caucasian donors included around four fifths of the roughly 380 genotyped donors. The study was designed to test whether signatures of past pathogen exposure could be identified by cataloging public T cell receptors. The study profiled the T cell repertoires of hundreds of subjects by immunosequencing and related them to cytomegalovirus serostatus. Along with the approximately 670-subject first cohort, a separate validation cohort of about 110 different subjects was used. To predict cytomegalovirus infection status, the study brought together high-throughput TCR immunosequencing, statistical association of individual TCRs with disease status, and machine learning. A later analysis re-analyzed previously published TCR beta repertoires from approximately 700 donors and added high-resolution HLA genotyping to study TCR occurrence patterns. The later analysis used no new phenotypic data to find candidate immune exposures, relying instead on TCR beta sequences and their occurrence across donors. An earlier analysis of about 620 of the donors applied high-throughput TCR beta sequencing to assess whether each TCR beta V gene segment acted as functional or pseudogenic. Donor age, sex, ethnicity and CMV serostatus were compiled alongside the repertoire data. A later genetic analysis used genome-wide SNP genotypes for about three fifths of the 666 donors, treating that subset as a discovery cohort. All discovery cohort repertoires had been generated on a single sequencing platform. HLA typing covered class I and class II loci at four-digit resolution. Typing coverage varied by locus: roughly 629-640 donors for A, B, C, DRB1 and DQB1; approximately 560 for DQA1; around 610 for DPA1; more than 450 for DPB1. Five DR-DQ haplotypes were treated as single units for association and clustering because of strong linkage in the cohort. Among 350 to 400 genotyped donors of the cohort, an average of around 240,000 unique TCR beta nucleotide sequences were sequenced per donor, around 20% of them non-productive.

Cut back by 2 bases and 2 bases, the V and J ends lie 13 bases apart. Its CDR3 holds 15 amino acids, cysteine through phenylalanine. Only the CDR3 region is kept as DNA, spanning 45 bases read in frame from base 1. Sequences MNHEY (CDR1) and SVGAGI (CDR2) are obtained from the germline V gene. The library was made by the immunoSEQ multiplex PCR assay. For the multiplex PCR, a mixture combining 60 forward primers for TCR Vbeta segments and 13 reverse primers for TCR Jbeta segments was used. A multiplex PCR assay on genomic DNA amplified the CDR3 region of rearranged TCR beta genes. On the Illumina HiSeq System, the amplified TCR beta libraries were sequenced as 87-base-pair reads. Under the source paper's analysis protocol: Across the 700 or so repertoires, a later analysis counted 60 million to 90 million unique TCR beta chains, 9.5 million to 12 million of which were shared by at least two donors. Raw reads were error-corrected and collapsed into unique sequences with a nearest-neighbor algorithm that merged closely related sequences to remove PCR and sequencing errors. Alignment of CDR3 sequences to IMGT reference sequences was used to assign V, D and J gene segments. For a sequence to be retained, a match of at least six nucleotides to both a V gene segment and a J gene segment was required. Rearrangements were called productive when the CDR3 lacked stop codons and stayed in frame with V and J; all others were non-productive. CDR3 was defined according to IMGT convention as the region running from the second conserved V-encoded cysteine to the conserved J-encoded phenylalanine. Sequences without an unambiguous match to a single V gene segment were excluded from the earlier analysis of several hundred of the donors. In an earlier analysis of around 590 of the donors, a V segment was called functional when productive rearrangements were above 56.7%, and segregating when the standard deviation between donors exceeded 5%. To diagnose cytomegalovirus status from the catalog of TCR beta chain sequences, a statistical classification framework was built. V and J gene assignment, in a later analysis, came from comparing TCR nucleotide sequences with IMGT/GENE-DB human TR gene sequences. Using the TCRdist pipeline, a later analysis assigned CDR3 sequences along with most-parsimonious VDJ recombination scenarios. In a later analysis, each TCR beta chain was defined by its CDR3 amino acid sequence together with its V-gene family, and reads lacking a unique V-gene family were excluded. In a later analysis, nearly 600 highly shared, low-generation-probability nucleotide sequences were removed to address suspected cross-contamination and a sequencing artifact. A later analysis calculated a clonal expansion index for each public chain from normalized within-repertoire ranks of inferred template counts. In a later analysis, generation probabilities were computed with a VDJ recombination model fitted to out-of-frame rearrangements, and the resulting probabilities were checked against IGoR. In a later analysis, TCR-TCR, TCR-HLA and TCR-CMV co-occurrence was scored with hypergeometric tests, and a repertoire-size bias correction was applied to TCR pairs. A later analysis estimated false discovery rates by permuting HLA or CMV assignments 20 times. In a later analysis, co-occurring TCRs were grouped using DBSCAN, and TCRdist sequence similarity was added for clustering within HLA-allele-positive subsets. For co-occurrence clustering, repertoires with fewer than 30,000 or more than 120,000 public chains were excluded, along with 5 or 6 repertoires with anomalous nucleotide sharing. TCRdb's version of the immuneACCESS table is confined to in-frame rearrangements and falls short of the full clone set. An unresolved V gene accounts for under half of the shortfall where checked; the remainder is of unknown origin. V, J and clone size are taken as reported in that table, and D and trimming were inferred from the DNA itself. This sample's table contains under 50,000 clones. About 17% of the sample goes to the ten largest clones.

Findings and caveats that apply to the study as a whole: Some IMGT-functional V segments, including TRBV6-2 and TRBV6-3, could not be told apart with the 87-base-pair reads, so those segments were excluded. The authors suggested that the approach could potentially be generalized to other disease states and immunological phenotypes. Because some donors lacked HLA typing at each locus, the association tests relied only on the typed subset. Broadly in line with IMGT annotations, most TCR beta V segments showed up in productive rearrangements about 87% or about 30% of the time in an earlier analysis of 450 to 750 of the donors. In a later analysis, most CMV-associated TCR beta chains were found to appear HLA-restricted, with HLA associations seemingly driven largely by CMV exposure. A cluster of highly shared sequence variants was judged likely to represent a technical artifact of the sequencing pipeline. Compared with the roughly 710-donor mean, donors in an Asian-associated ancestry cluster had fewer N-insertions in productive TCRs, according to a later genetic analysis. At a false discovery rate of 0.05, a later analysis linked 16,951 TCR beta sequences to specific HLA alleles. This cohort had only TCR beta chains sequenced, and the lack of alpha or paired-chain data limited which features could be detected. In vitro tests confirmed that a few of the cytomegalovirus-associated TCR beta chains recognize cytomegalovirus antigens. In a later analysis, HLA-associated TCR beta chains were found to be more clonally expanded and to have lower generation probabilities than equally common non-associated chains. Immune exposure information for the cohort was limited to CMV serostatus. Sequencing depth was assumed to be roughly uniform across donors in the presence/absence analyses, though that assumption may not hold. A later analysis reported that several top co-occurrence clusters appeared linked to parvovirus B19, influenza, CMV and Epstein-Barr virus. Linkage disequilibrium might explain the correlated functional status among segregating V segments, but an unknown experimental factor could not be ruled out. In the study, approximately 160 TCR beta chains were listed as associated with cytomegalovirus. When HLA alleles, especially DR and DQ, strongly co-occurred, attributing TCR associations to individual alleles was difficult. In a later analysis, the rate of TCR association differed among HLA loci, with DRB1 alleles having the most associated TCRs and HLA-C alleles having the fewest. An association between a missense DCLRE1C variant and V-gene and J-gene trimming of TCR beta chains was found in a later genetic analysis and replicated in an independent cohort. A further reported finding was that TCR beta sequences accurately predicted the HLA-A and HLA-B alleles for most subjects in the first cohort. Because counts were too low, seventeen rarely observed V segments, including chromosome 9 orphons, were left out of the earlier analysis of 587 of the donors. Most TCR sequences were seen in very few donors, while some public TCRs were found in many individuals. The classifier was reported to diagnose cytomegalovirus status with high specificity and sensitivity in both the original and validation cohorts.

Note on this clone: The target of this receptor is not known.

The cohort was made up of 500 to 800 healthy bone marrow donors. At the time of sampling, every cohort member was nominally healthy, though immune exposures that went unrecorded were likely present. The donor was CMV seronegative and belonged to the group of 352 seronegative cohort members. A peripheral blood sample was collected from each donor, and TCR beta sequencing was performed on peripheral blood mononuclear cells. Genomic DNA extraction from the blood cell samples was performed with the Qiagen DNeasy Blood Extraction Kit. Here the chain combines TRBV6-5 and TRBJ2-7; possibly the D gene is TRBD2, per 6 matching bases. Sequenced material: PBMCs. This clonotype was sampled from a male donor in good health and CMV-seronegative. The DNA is TGTGCCAGCAGTTACAACGGGGGATACACCTACGAGCAGTACTTC. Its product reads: CASSYNGGYTYEQYF.